This TCR beta chain came from a study of blood T cell repertoires in COVID-19. At the level of the study: The United States, Italy and Spain supplied acute and convalescent COVID-19 samples. PBMCs, B-cell-depleted T cells, or T cells were the source of the cDNA or gDNA that made up the material.

In the original analysis: Cell counts per sample came from amplifying reference gene primers. Only in-frame clones appear in the TCRdb table, and some are missing; sequencing was by immunoSEQ multiplex PCR. Clonal size and the V and J genes are those of that table, whereas D and trimming came from the DNA. The repertoire holds about 68,000 clones, with about 86% as singletons. V lost 3 bases and J lost 5; bases outside the gene matches: 9. The CDR3 contains 16 residues. CDR1 and CDR2 (germline): WNHNN, SYGVQD (reference sequence). Sequences were obtained from peripheral blood. The receptor's source is a woman aged 60-75 years with acute or convalescent COVID-19. The V and J genes are TRBV10-1 and TRBJ2-5, with 10 bases lining up with TRBD2. The CDR3 sequence: CASSDTSGTGLETQYF. The DNA of the CDR3 is TGCGCCAGCAGTGATACTAGCGGGACGGGGCTGGAGACCCAGTACTTC.